This T cell receptor (beta chain) originates from a study of beta chain features in type 1 diabetes. Study outcomes and limitations: People with Type 1 diabetes carried modestly yet significantly shorter TCRB CDR3s in all four CD4+ subsets. In type 1 diabetes patients, VDJ junctions had fewer insertions; deletions at these junctions were more frequent. The naive, central memory and Treg TCRB repertoires of patients appeared to be more similar to one another than those of healthy donors.

The CDR3 spans 14 residues. Germline V gene data show CDR1 as MDHEN and CDR2 as SYDVKM. Trimming removed 8 bases from V and 7 bases from J, with 19 bases in between. Sorting with CD45RO/CCR7/CD25/CD127/CD95/CD27 yielded naive, central memory, regulatory and stem-like memory CD4+ cells. This clone was recorded only once. Its antigen is still unknown. Expressed TCRB transcripts were sequenced after all isolated RNA was converted to cDNA. Naive, central memory and regulatory T cell samples averaged around 3.3 million reads. Sequencing used immunoSEQ multiplex PCR; TCRdb keeps in-frame clones, though not all of them. Of about 280,000 clones listed, about 15% were seen once; the top ten hold less than 0.02%.

The chain links TRBV28 to TRBJ2-3, with D possibly being TRBD2 (6 bases). Sequenced sample: naive CD4+ T cells from blood. The sequence was collected from a man aged 18 to 29 with type 1 diabetes. CDR3 nucleotide sequence: TGTGCCAGCCTCCTCCGGCGACTAGGACATACGCAGTATTTT. Its protein is CASLLRRLGHTQYF.